This TCR beta chain stems from a study of T cell repertoires in cytomegalovirus infection. The CDR3 covers 15 residues. The V gene's germline CDR1 is SGHNT and CDR2 YYREEE (reference sequence). Trimming at V came to 2 bases and at J to 3 bases, leaving 2 bases not matched to a gene. TCRdb fed the reads into MiXCR, producing one record per CDR3 protein. In the table there are approximately 260,000 distinct CDR3 sequences, roughly a fifth of which are singletons. This clonotype was observed a handful of times. Antigen specificity is unknown. The study, taken as a whole, reports: Totalled public TCR beta family frequency picked out people who carried CMV plus the relevant HLA. CMV-specific TCR beta clonotypes restricted by HLA-C were the ones dominating the ex vivo response.

This rearrangement joins TRBV5-4 to TRBJ2-7; TRBD2 matches at 13 bases. The sequence was collected from a human donor in good health (CMV status not recorded). Some clones in this sample may be carry-over from other donors' samples. The material was cultured PBMCs, obtained from culture after CMV antigen stimulation. The CDR3 DNA follows: TGTGCCAGCAGCTTTGGACTAGCGGGAGTCTACGAGCAGTACTTC. Amino acid sequence: CASSFGLAGVYEQYF. Full variable domain (missing parts from reference TRBV5-4 and TRBJ2-7): ETGVTQSPTHLIKTRGQQVTLRCSSQSGHNTVSWYQQALGQGPQFIFQYYREEENGRGNFPPRFSGLQFPNYSSELNVNALELDDSALYLCASSFGLAGVYEQYFGPGTRLTVT.